This T cell receptor beta chain was observed in a study of monozygotic twins with inflammatory bowel disease. Study-wide points: IBD patients shared fewer clonotypes with other individuals than healthy twins, especially patients with disease activity signs.

A note on this clonotype: Its specificity is unknown.

With the 5' RACE reads reprocessed, TCRdb shows one record per CDR3 protein and no DNA. The sample spans about 140,000 distinct CDR3 sequences; the ten largest clones claim around 1.3%. The sample comprised blood. The receptor's source is a human donor with ulcerative colitis or Crohn's disease, or a healthy co-twin of an affected twin (not recorded which).

This chain's CDR3 is CASSRDTLNTEAFF. This rearrangement joins TRBV4-3 to TRBJ1-1; TCRdb's D call of TRBD1 is untestable without DNA. Germline assignment: CDR1 LGHNA and CDR2 YSLEER. CDR3 length equals 14 residues.